This T cell receptor beta chain was profiled in a study of T cells after yellow fever vaccination. Study-level findings and limits: Weaker, the secondary response peaked sooner, at day 5 versus 15.

Production of TCR cDNA was by 5'RACE template switching, which also added a universal primer site and UMIs. TCRdb itself ran the 5' RACE reads through MiXCR, one entry per CDR3 protein. The sample consists of fewer than 450,000 distinct CDR3 sequences, 11% of them appearing once. This clonotype was detected ten times or more. Its antigen is currently unknown. This clonotype originated in a man aged 18 to 29 who received the YFV17D yellow fever vaccine. Sequencing was performed on PBMCs, taken on the day of the first yellow fever vaccination.

As DNA, the CDR3 is TGTGCCAGCAGCGCACAGGGAGGGAGTAGCAATGAGCAGTTCTTC. The encoded protein is CASSAQGGSSNEQFF. This rearrangement joins TRBV7-3 to TRBJ2-1; the D gene is possibly TRBD2 (7 bases). Germline-derived CDR1 and CDR2 are SGHTA and FQGTGA. With 5 bases removed from V and 6 bases from J, the gap between germline ends came to 17 bases. The CDR3 is made up of 15 amino acids.